This T cell receptor beta chain was sequenced in a study of early T cells in non-severe SARS-CoV-2 infection. Across the whole study: Bulk RNA taken from unsorted whole blood was sequenced, leaving chains unpaired.

Germline V gene data show CDR1 as MDHEN and CDR2 as SYDVKM. This CDR3 spans 16 amino acids. The junction had 10 bases not matched to a gene; V was cut back by 6 bases and J by 3 bases. As part of library construction, unique molecular identifiers were attached to individual cDNA molecules. TCRdb fed the 5' RACE reads into MiXCR, producing one record per CDR3 protein. Seen here are 99,000 or so distinct CDR3 sequences, 16% observed once, and the top ten hold around 1.3%. The receptor comes from an adult who was a healthcare worker with PCR-confirmed SARS-CoV-2 infection or an uninfected control (not recorded which). Material: whole blood. The chain combines TRBV28 with TRBJ2-3; 9 bases fit TRBD1. The CDR3 is CASRPRQGGITDTQYF. The CDR3 nucleotides are TGTGCCAGCAGACCCAGACAGGGGGGAATAACAGATACGCAGTATTTT.